This TCR beta chain derives from a study of cytomegalovirus exposure and HLA in healthy donors. Study results and limitations: Under in vitro conditions, a few CMV-associated chains were confirmed as specific for CMV antigens. For presence/absence analyses, sequencing depth was assumed to be roughly uniform across donors. TCR beta V- and J-gene trimming, according to a later analysis, was linked to a missense DCLRE1C variant. Earlier analysis looked at TCR beta V segments, and most were productive about 87% or about 30% of the time.

The CDR3 is 12 amino acids. Germline CDR1 reads LNHDA; CDR2 reads SQIVND (reference sequence). Trimming left V 7 bases short and J 1 base short, with 7 bases between. Amplification used 60 Vbeta primers and 13 Jbeta primers. Produced via immunoSEQ multiplex PCR; TCRdb's table is partial and in-frame only. Among roughly 170,000 clones, under 85% were seen once, and the ten largest hold more than 4%. To note about this clone: Its antigen is still unknown.

The sequence was obtained from a man younger than 30 in good health and CMV-seronegative. Sequenced: PBMCs. This chain links TRBV19 with TRBJ1-1; D is uncertain. The CDR3 DNA follows: TGTGCCAGTAATGAGGGGAACACTGAAGCTTTCTTT. Translation: CASNEGNTEAFF.